This TCR beta chain was identified during a study of T cell repertoires in cytomegalovirus infection. Study in general: Well-studied HLA-B-restricted epitopes and recently identified HLA-C-restricted epitopes of CMV were both used in the study. Public TCR beta signatures marked donors with CMV infection and the matching HLA. Whole-study findings and limits: Carriers of CMV and the relevant HLA type were discriminated by public TCR beta frequency. HLA-C-restricted CMV-specific TCR beta clonotypes were dominant in the ex vivo response.

TCRdb re-called the reads through MiXCR, storing one row per CDR3 protein. The data contain 900,000 to 950,000 distinct CDR3 sequences, roughly a third of them singletons. The CDR3 runs to 14 residues. CDR1 and CDR2 from the germline V gene are MNHEY and SMNVEV (reference sequence). The ends were cut back, 7 bases at V and 2 bases at J, with 13 bases in the middle. This clonotype was seen more than once but under ten times. Its target is unknown. The sample consisted of cultured CD8+ T cells from PBMCs, taken from culture after CMV antigen stimulation. This TCR was sampled from a human donor in good health (CMV status not recorded). Some clones in this sample may be carry-over from other donors' samples. The gene calls are TRBV27 and TRBJ2-3, with D unclear. The CDR3 protein is CASTSGPNTDTQYF. DNA for the CDR3: TGTGCCAGCACTTCAGGACCGAACACAGATACGCAGTATTTT.